This is a list of T cell receptor beta chains from one sample in a study of OX40 agonist ivuxolimab in advanced cancers. Data came from immunoSEQ multiplex PCR; TCRdb stores just in-frame clones and leaves some out. The table records 25,000 to 35,000 clones, about four fifths of them present only once. Sample: CD4+ or CD8+ T cells sorted from blood, taken in a trial of the OX40 agonist ivuxolimab. The receptors were sampled from an adult with an advanced solid tumor such as melanoma, head and neck, liver or kidney cancer. Both conserved end residues are part of each CDR3. Each record gives: CDR3 protein, CDR3 DNA, D gene, V gene, J gene, clone size. The D gene is left open where the match is weak. Only part of the rows carry a size: once, few, many, or a class if the clone is expanded.

CDR3aa: CASSPPGGKNIQYF; CDR3nt: TGTGCCAGCAGCCCACCGGGGGGCAAAAACATTCAGTACTTC; d_gene: TRBD2; v_gene: TRBV7-9; j_gene: TRBJ2-4; abundance: NA
CDR3aa: CASSATTGEGYGYTF; CDR3nt: TGTGCCAGCAGCGCTACCACTGGGGAAGGGTATGGCTACACCTTC; d_gene: NA; v_gene: TRBV9; j_gene: TRBJ1-2; abundance: NA
CDR3aa: CASSLSGTRYGYTF; CDR3nt: TGTGCCAGCAGCTTGTCCGGGACCCGCTATGGCTACACCTTC; d_gene: NA; v_gene: TRBV5-6; j_gene: TRBJ1-2; abundance: few
CDR3aa: CSVDFQGTEAFF; CDR3nt: TGCAGCGTCGACTTCCAGGGCACTGAAGCTTTCTTT; d_gene: NA; v_gene: TRBV29-1; j_gene: TRBJ1-1; abundance: NA
CDR3aa: CASSISLLAGGVDTQYF; CDR3nt: TGTGCCAGTAGTATCTCCCTGCTAGCGGGAGGGGTAGATACGCAGTATTTT; d_gene: TRBD2; v_gene: TRBV19; j_gene: TRBJ2-3; abundance: NA
CDR3aa: CASSSNHYGYTF; CDR3nt: TGTGCCAGCAGTTCTAATCACTATGGCTACACCTTC; d_gene: NA; v_gene: TRBV6-5; j_gene: TRBJ1-2; abundance: NA
CDR3aa: CASARTFSYEQYF; CDR3nt: TGTGCCAGCGCTAGGACATTCTCCTACGAGCAGTACTTC; d_gene: NA; v_gene: TRBV5-8; j_gene: TRBJ2-7; abundance: few
CDR3aa: CASSLGAGVTEQYF; CDR3nt: TGTGCCAGCAGCTTAGGGGCGGGAGTTACGGAGCAGTACTTC; d_gene: TRBD2; v_gene: TRBV7-7; j_gene: TRBJ2-7; abundance: NA
CDR3aa: CASRDRGGEKLFF; CDR3nt: TGTGCCAGCAGGGACAGGGGTGGTGAAAAACTGTTTTTT; d_gene: TRBD1; v_gene: TRBV4-2; j_gene: TRBJ1-4; abundance: NA
CDR3aa: CASSINTAQETQYF; CDR3nt: TGTGCCAGTAGTATAAACACGGCCCAAGAGACCCAGTACTTC; d_gene: NA; v_gene: TRBV19; j_gene: TRBJ2-5; abundance: NA
CDR3aa: CASTLTGNTEAFF; CDR3nt: TGTGCCAGCACCCTAACAGGGAACACTGAAGCTTTCTTT; d_gene: NA; v_gene: TRBV28; j_gene: TRBJ1-1; abundance: NA
CDR3aa: CASTGPLGNNEQFF; CDR3nt: TGCGCCAGCACTGGGCCCCTTGGGAACAATGAGCAGTTCTTC; d_gene: NA; v_gene: TRBV5-1; j_gene: TRBJ2-1; abundance: NA
CDR3aa: CASSLGAGELFF; CDR3nt: TGTGCCAGCAGCTTGGGGGCCGGGGAGCTGTTTTTT; d_gene: NA; v_gene: TRBV11-3; j_gene: TRBJ2-2; abundance: NA
CDR3aa: CASSADSDTQYF; CDR3nt: TGTGCCAGCAGCGCCGACTCAGATACGCAGTATTTT; d_gene: NA; v_gene: TRBV9; j_gene: TRBJ2-3; abundance: NA
CDR3aa: CASRILDRVAYEQYF; CDR3nt: TGTGCCAGCAGGATACTTGACAGGGTGGCCTACGAGCAGTACTTC; d_gene: TRBD1; v_gene: TRBV7-9; j_gene: TRBJ2-7; abundance: NA
CDR3aa: CASSIGLAGGQQFF; CDR3nt: TGTGCCAGTAGTATAGGCCTAGCGGGGGGCCAGCAGTTCTTC; d_gene: TRBD2; v_gene: TRBV19; j_gene: TRBJ2-1; abundance: NA
CDR3aa: CATSRGSSYEQYF; CDR3nt: TGTGCCACCAGCAGAGGGTCCTCCTACGAGCAGTACTTC; d_gene: NA; v_gene: TRBV15; j_gene: TRBJ2-7; abundance: NA
CDR3aa: CASSLGAGPSAEAFF; CDR3nt: TGTGCCAGCAGCTTAGGGGCGGGCCCCAGCGCTGAAGCTTTCTTT; d_gene: NA; v_gene: TRBV5-4; j_gene: TRBJ1-1; abundance: NA
CDR3aa: CASSPRTTYEQYF; CDR3nt: TGTGCCAGTAGTCCAAGGACCACCTACGAGCAGTACTTC; d_gene: NA; v_gene: TRBV19; j_gene: TRBJ2-7; abundance: once
CDR3aa: CASGRTGGPANTEAFF; CDR3nt: TGTGCCAGCGGTAGGACAGGGGGCCCCGCGAACACTGAAGCTTTCTTT; d_gene: TRBD1; v_gene: TRBV6-6; j_gene: TRBJ1-1; abundance: NA
CDR3aa: CASRLGGIPYGYTF; CDR3nt: TGTGCCAGCAGACTAGGGGGGATTCCGTATGGCTACACCTTC; d_gene: NA; v_gene: TRBV7-9; j_gene: TRBJ1-2; abundance: NA
CDR3aa: CASSLDWSSYNEQFF; CDR3nt: TGTGCCAGCAGCTTGGACTGGAGCTCCTACAATGAGCAGTTCTTC; d_gene: NA; v_gene: TRBV7-6; j_gene: TRBJ2-1; abundance: NA
CDR3aa: CASSPTGAFYGYTF; CDR3nt: TGTGCCAGTAGCCCGACAGGGGCCTTCTATGGCTACACCTTC; d_gene: TRBD1; v_gene: TRBV19; j_gene: TRBJ1-2; abundance: NA
CDR3aa: CASSDSAYGYTF; CDR3nt: TGTGCCAGCAGTGATTCGGCTTATGGCTACACCTTC; d_gene: NA; v_gene: TRBV2; j_gene: TRBJ1-2; abundance: few
CDR3aa: CASSLGTGDTEAFF; CDR3nt: TGTGCCAGCAGCTTAGGGACGGGAGACACTGAAGCTTTCTTT; d_gene: NA; v_gene: TRBV5-6; j_gene: TRBJ1-1; abundance: few
CDR3aa: CASSVPGQGAGTDEQFF; CDR3nt: TGTGCCAGCAGTGTACCGGGACAGGGGGCTGGTACGGATGAGCAGTTCTTC; d_gene: TRBD1; v_gene: TRBV28; j_gene: TRBJ2-1; abundance: NA